Following are 30 T cell receptor beta chains from one sample sequenced in a study of cytomegalovirus exposure and HLA in healthy donors. Using immunoSEQ multiplex PCR, the repertoire was profiled, and TCRdb retains in-frame clones only, with some absent. The data show approximately 300,000 clones, roughly 87% seen once. Sample: PBMCs. The receptors here all came from a woman between 25 and 40 years old in good health and CMV-seropositive.

This clone was observed once. The chain recombines TRBV6-1 with TRBJ2-7; 13 bases match TRBD2. The CDR3 runs to 16 residues. Germline V CDR1 and CDR2: MNHNS, SASEGT. Trimming at V came to 2 bases and at J to 4 bases, leaving 5 bases not matched to a gene. The CDR3 DNA reads TGTGCCAGCAGTGAAAGGACTAGCGGGGGCTTTTACGAGCAGTACTTC. It codes for CASSERTSGGFYEQYF.

This clone was seen a single time. This chain connects TRBV19 to TRBJ2-7; TRBD1 matches at 12 bases. V dropped 4 bases and J dropped 5; count of bases not matched to a gene: 6. The CDR3 is 15 residues long. The germline gives CDR1 LNHDA, CDR2 SQIVND (reference sequence). CDR3 in amino acids: CASSTGTGGINEQYF. The CDR3 DNA sequence: TGTGCCAGTAGTACTGGGACAGGGGGCATCAACGAGCAGTACTTC.

The sample holds a few counts of this clone. Other nucleotide sequences in the sample specify the same CDR3. This sequence joins TRBV7-9 and TRBJ1-1; D is unclear. CDR1 is SEHNR, CDR2 FQNEAQ, per germline (reference sequence). The length of the CDR3 is 13 residues. Trimming shortened V by 1 base and J by 1 base, and 4 bases separated the two germline ends. The CDR3 protein is CASSLEGNTEAFF. The CDR3 coding sequence is TGTGCCAGCAGCTTAGAAGGGAACACTGAAGCTTTCTTT.

CDR3 protein: CASSFGLAGGGSYEQYF. The CDR3 DNA sequence: TGTGCCAGCAGCTTCGGACTAGCGGGAGGTGGCTCCTACGAGCAGTACTTC. The V gene is TRBV7-2, the J gene TRBJ2-7; TRBD2 matches 14 bases. The CDR3 length is 17 residues. Germline assignment: CDR1 SGHTA and CDR2 FQGNSA. J was trimmed by 0 bases and V by 3 bases; bases with no gene match: 4.

V usage is TRBV13 and J usage is TRBJ2-1; TRBD1 agrees at 7 bases. The CDR3 is 18 residues long. Germline V gives CDR1 PRHDT, CDR2 FYEKMQ (reference sequence). V gave up 3 bases and J gave up 1 base; unmatched junction bases: 12. The CDR3 reads CASSFRDSPSPSYNEQFF. As DNA, the CDR3 is TGTGCCAGCAGCTTCCGGGACAGCCCTTCCCCTTCCTACAATGAGCAGTTCTTC.

The chain recombines TRBV27 with TRBJ2-7, with TRBD1 as a possible D gene (7 bases). Deletions cut 8 bases from V and 0 bases from J, with 20 bases between. Germline CDR1 reads MNHEY; CDR2 reads SMNVEV (reference sequence). The CDR3 totals 16 residues. The CDR3 here is CASARQGGDSSYEQYF. CDR3 in DNA: TGTGCCAGCGCCCGTCAGGGGGGCGATAGCTCCTACGAGCAGTACTTC.

This chain joins TRBV9 and TRBJ2-1; D is possibly TRBD2 (6 bases). Looked up from germline, CDR1 is SGDLS and CDR2 is YYNGEE. V was trimmed by 2 bases and J by 6 bases, leaving 15 bases between them. The CDR3 consists of 15 residues. CDR3 residues: CASSVSGAPGNEQFF. The CDR3 region has the DNA TGTGCCAGCAGCGTCTCGGGAGCCCCGGGCAATGAGCAGTTCTTC. The full variable domain, in which reference TRBV9 and TRBJ2-1 provide the parts outside the CDR3, is DSGVTQTPKHLITATGQRVTLRCSPRSGDLSVYWYQQSLDQGLQFLIQYYNGEERAKGNILERFSAQQFPDLHSELNLSSLELGDSALYFCASSVSGAPGNEQFFGPGTRLTVL.

CDR3 bases: TGTTTCTCGTCAGGCTTCGGCACCTTC. Translating it yields CFSSGFGTF. V and J are TRBV12-5 and TRBJ1-2; no clear D. CDR3 length: 9 amino acids. Germline CDR1 LGHNT, CDR2 FRNRAP.

This clone was found a few times. V usage is TRBV28 and J usage is TRBJ1-1; unclear D gene. CDR3 size: 14 residues. Germline CDR1 reads MDHEN; CDR2 reads SYDVKM. The V gene lost 2 bases and the J gene lost 7 bases, with 14 bases spanning the gap. CDR3 region: CASSLGVPTGEAFF. CDR3 nucleotides: TGTGCCAGCAGTTTAGGGGTTCCTACGGGTGAAGCTTTCTTT.

The rearrangement uses TRBV5-1 and TRBJ1-1; D unclear. The CDR3 is made up of 14 amino acids. V was shortened by 0 bases and J by 0 bases, with 6 bases between the two germline ends. Germline assignment: CDR1 SGHRS and CDR2 YFSETQ. CDR3 sequence: CASSLDTVNTEAFF. As DNA, the CDR3 is TGCGCCAGCAGCTTGGACACAGTGAACACTGAAGCTTTCTTT.

The V call is TRBV2, the J call TRBJ2-7; a possible D gene is TRBD1 (5 bases). The CDR3 totals 13 residues. Trimming left V 3 bases short and J 3 bases short, with 9 bases between. Germline CDR1 and CDR2: SNHLY and FYNNEI. The CDR3 nucleotides read TGTGCCAGCAGTGATAAGGGGTTCTACGAGCAGTACTTC. As protein: CASSDKGFYEQYF.

The J gene is TRBJ1-6, the V gene TRBV14; D possibly corresponds to TRBD1 (5 bases). Germline-derived CDR1 and CDR2 are SGHDN and FVKESK. V was clipped by 2 bases and J by 7 bases, with 6 bases between them. There are 13 residues in the CDR3. DNA of the CDR3: TGTGCCAGCAGCCAACAGGGAAATTCACCCCTCCACTTT. This sequence encodes CASSQQGNSPLHF.

V and J are TRBV4-2 and TRBJ1-5; 7 nucleotides agree with TRBD1. The V gene's germline CDR1 is LGHNA and CDR2 YNFKEQ. CDR3 length equals 16 residues. Trimming took 0 bases from V and 3 from J; bases not matched to a gene: 5. CDR3 protein: CASSQEGGAVNQPQHF. The CDR3 nucleotides read TGTGCCAGCAGCCAAGAAGGGGGCGCAGTCAATCAGCCCCAGCATTTT.

This clone has just one count. This same CDR3 is encoded by further DNA sequences in the sample. The J gene is TRBJ1-5, the V gene TRBV30; D is unclear. Trimming took off 2 bases at V and 5 bases at J, with 7 bases between the two ends. Germline V gene sequence: CDR1 GTSNPN, CDR2 SVGIG (reference sequence). The CDR3 is made up of 12 amino acids. DNA for the CDR3: TGTGCCTGGAGTTTGGGTGATCAGCCCCAGCATTTT. Translated, it gives CAWSLGDQPQHF.

This chain joins TRBV4-1 and TRBJ2-3; D remains ambiguous. The germline CDR1 and CDR2 sequences are MGHRA and YSYEKL. With 8 bases removed from V and 6 bases from J, the gap between germline ends came to 9 bases. The length of the CDR3 is 11 residues. The CDR3 here is CASAFGDTQYF. Here the CDR3 DNA reads TGCGCCAGCGCCTTTGGGGATACGCAGTATTTT.

The rearrangement joins TRBV28 to TRBJ2-3; D perhaps matches TRBD1 (6 bases). Per the germline V gene, CDR1 is MDHEN and CDR2 is SYDVKM. CDR3 length: 15 amino acids. V lost 4 bases, J lost 0 bases, and 11 bases lay in between. CDR3 region: CASSSKTGSTDTQYF. The CDR3 nucleotides are TGTGCCAGCAGTTCAAAAACAGGGAGCACAGATACGCAGTATTTT.

CDR3 loop: CASSPRGWLGETQYF. The DNA for the CDR3 is TGTGCCAGCAGTCCCAGGGGCTGGCTTGGGGAGACCCAGTACTTC. The chain is built from TRBV27 and TRBJ2-5; the D gene is possibly TRBD1 (6 bases). V lost 5 bases, J lost 5 bases, and 18 bases lay in between. The CDR3 length is 15 residues. Per germline, CDR1 MNHEY and CDR2 SMNVEV (reference sequence).

The V gene is TRBV4-2, the J gene TRBJ2-7; the D gene is possibly TRBD1 (6 bases). The CDR3 sequence is 18 residues long. The V gene lost 1 base and the J gene lost 3 bases, with 22 bases spanning the gap. CDR1 is LGHNA and CDR2 is YNFKEQ in the germline V gene. Here the CDR3 reads CASSQVQGSSFEDYEQYF. The CDR3 bases are TGTGCCAGCAGCCAAGTACAGGGATCGTCCTTCGAGGACTACGAGCAGTACTTC.

The CDR3 nucleotides read TGTGCCAGCAGCTTGAACAAATTACTCACAGATACGCAGTATTTT. This gives the protein CASSLNKLLTDTQYF. This chain links TRBV5-6 with TRBJ2-3, with D uncertain. V shed 1 base and J shed 2 bases, with 11 bases lying between them. This CDR3 is 15 amino acids long. Germline-derived CDR1 and CDR2 are SGHDT and YYEEEE.

The rearrangement uses TRBV9 and TRBJ1-1; the D gene is possibly TRBD1 (5 bases). This CDR3 spans 12 amino acids. The germline CDR1 and CDR2 sequences are SGDLS and YYNGEE. Between the trimmed V and J ends, which lost 2 bases and 7 bases, there was a span of 9 bases. The CDR3: CASSVRDGEAFF. The CDR3 DNA reads TGTGCCAGCAGCGTTCGGGACGGTGAAGCTTTCTTT. The whole variable domain, remainder taken from reference TRBV9 and TRBJ1-1, is DSGVTQTPKHLITATGQRVTLRCSPRSGDLSVYWYQQSLDQGLQFLIQYYNGEERAKGNILERFSAQQFPDLHSELNLSSLELGDSALYFCASSVRDGEAFFGQGTRLTVV.

This clone was seen more than once but under ten times. The gene calls are TRBV30 and TRBJ2-7; tentatively, D is TRBD1 (5 bases). The CDR3 is 13 amino acids. Trimming pared 8 bases from V and 2 bases from J, leaving 16 bases between. The germline V gene encodes CDR1 GTSNPN and CDR2 SVGIG (reference sequence). CDR3 bases: TGTGCCAGAGGAAAGGGGAACACCTACGAGCAGTACTTC. It codes for CARGKGNTYEQYF.

The genes are TRBV12-2 and TRBJ2-6; TRBD1, the table's D call, lacks a check against the DNA. TRBV12-2 is recorded as a pseudogene. This CDR3 contains 17 residues. CDR3 in DNA: TGTGCAAGTCGCCTGGACAGGCCCCAGGATGGGGCCAACGTCCTGACTTTC. Translated: CASRLDRPQDGANVLTF.

The V call is TRBV5-6, the J call TRBJ1-5; D is perhaps TRBD1 (6 bases). The CDR3 is 15 amino acids. The V gene's germline CDR1 is SGHDT and CDR2 YYEEEE. V was trimmed by 2 bases and J by 5 bases, leaving 14 bases between them. As DNA, the CDR3 is TGTGCCAGCAGCTTTGGGGGCAGCGGGTATCAGCCCCAGCATTTT. Translated, it gives CASSFGGSGYQPQHF.

The rearrangement links TRBV5-6 to TRBJ1-2; TRBD1 is a possible D gene (6 bases). Germline V lookup: CDR1 SGHDT, CDR2 YYEEEE. This CDR3 is 14 amino acids long. Trimming shortened V by 1 base and J by 5 bases, and 12 bases separated the two germline ends. The CDR3 sequence is CASSLPGGGYGYTF. The CDR3, as DNA: TGTGCCAGCAGCTTGCCCGGGGGCGGGTATGGCTACACCTTC.

The rearrangement uses TRBV6-5 and TRBJ2-2; D is possibly TRBD2 (5 bases). Trimming removed 2 bases from V and 0 bases from J, with 7 bases in between. Germline lookup yields CDR1 MNHEY and CDR2 SVGAGI. This CDR3 spans 15 amino acids. CDR3: CASSYLRANTGELFF. CDR3 nucleotide sequence: TGTGCCAGCAGTTACCTGCGGGCGAACACCGGGGAGCTGTTTTTT.

This rearrangement joins TRBV6-5 to TRBJ1-5; D unclear. Trimming took 2 bases from V and 4 from J, leaving 9 bases between them. Per germline, CDR1 MNHEY and CDR2 SVGAGI. The CDR3 covers 14 residues. The CDR3 loop is CASSYGGSNQPQHF. CDR3 nucleotide sequence: TGTGCCAGCAGTTACGGAGGGTCAAATCAGCCCCAGCATTTT.

The rearrangement joins TRBV4-3 to TRBJ1-1; D remains unclear. The germline CDR1 and CDR2 sequences are LGHNA and YSLEER. The length of the CDR3 is 14 residues. The germline V and J ends were trimmed by 1 base and 7 bases, with 13 bases remaining between them. DNA for the CDR3: TGCGCCAGCAGCCAAGTATGGGGTATAGATGAAGCTTTCTTT. Its translation is CASSQVWGIDEAFF.

This sequence joins TRBV25-1 and TRBJ2-7, with 8 positions matching TRBD2. The CDR3 consists of 15 residues. With V trimmed by 1 base and J by 4 bases, 6 bases remained unmatched. Germline CDR1 is MGHDK and CDR2 is SYGVNS. CDR3 sequence reads: CASSESTSGIYEQYF. CDR3 nucleotides: TGTGCCAGCAGTGAATCCACTAGCGGAATATACGAGCAGTACTTC.

This clone turned up a few times. V usage is TRBV6-9 and J usage is TRBJ2-5; D not certain. Trimming took 6 bases from V and 3 from J, leaving 14 bases between them. CDR1 and CDR2 (germline): MNHGY, SVAAGI. This CDR3 has 14 amino acids. The CDR3: CASSPERGEETQYF. In DNA form, the CDR3 reads TGTGCCAGCAGCCCGGAGCGCGGTGAAGAGACCCAGTACTTC.

The gene calls are TRBV4-1 and TRBJ1-2, with D maybe TRBD1 (6 bases). This CDR3 comprises 16 residues. CDR1 and CDR2 (germline): MGHRA, YSYEKL. Trimming removed 0 bases from V and 5 bases from J, with 16 bases in between. As DNA, the CDR3 is TGCGCCAGCAGCCAAGAGGGGGCCGTAGGCACATATGGCTACACCTTC. Translating it yields CASSQEGAVGTYGYTF.